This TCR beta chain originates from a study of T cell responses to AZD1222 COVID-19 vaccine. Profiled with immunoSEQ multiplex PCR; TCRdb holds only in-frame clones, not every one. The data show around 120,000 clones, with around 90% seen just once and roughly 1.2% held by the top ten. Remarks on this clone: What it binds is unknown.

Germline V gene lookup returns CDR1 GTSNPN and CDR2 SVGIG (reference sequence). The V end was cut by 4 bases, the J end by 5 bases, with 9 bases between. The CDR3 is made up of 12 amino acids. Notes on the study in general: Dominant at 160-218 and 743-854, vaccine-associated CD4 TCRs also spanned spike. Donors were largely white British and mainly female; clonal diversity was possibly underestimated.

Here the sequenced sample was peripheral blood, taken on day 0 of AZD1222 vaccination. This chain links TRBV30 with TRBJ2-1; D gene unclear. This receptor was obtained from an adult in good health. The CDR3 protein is CAWTNGDNEQFF. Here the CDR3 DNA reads TGTGCCTGGACCAATGGGGACAATGAGCAGTTCTTC.